What follows describes a single T cell receptor beta chain. This clone was observed once. It has no known antigen specificity. Base qualities are not recorded, but no much larger clone differs from it by a single base. This entry comes from a study of T cell responses to AZD1222 COVID-19 vaccine (dated by TCRdb to the early 2020s). Regarding the research as a whole: Because spike-specific TCR depth and breadth did not differ between the two schedules, AZD1222 recipients who got a second dose at roughly 4 weeks were pooled with those who got a second dose at roughly 12 weeks. Enrollment into the trials was organized by age into subgroups of 18-55, 56-69 and 70-plus years, and those subgroups contained around 150, 28 and 57 TCR-sequenced participants, respectively. A total of just over 230 trial participants underwent TCR sequencing, of whom about 210 received two doses of AZD1222 and about 26 received two doses of the MenACWY control vaccine.

This sample's time point label indicates: baseline before first vaccination. The vaccinee samples were drawn from two UK trials, COV001 and COV002, one of which was a single-blind randomized controlled phase 2/3 trial testing AZD1222 (ChAdOx1 nCoV-19) in healthy adults. For TCRbeta chain sequencing, PBMC samples from trial participants were taken at day 0 and at day 28 after the second dose. Overall study outcomes, separate from this receptor: In the small 56-69-year group, the increase in depth fell short of significance, most likely because of low power. Most participants were white British and females outnumbered males, and the authors suggested that clonal diversity may have been underestimated. A significant rise in spike-specific TCR breadth and depth was observed after two AZD1222 doses relative to day 0 and relative to MenACWY recipients. Nearly half of unique spike-specific TCRs reportedly recognized epitopes outside regions mutated in the B.1.351 and B.1.1.7 variants. The vaccine-associated CD4 TCRs covered the entire spike protein, and the dominant responses fell in regions 160-218 and 743-854. Only a handful of AZD1222 recipients were SARS-CoV-2 seropositive at baseline, limiting conclusions about previously exposed vaccinees. No day 14 peak-response samples were available, so repertoires were characterized only after the peak T cell response.

The CDR3 regions of human TCRbeta chains were analyzed by immunosequencing. The authors processed their data as follows. Repertoire TCRs were matched against a reference library of SARS-CoV-2-specific TCRs generated with the MIRA antigen-specificity platform. Breadth was defined as the fraction of unique TCRs that were SARS-CoV-2-associated. Depth was defined as the fraction of total T cells that were SARS-CoV-2-associated. Each spike-specific TCR was assigned to its reactive spike region and to a CD4 or CD8 class using the MIRA data. Log10-transformed breadth and depth values were compared by one-way ANOVA with Sidak's multiple comparisons tests. TCRdb took over this immuneACCESS table, retaining in-frame rearrangements with V and J assigned. Such tables are incomplete; in checked studies, under half of the missing clones stem from an unresolved V gene, and the remainder is unexplained. V, J and clone size derive from that table, while D and trimming were established from the DNA sequence. For this sample the table gives about 150,000 clones, of which 90% were detected only once. The biggest ten clones account for approximately 1.5% of the sample.

CDR1 and CDR2 are read off the germline V gene (reference sequence) as LNHDA and SQIVND. Relative to germline, V is missing 5 bases and J is missing 3 bases, with 6 bases of the junction outside any gene match. Reading from cysteine to phenylalanine, the CDR3 counts 15 amino acids. Only CDR3 DNA remains: 45 bases, in frame from the first base. This receptor chain uses TRBV19 and TRBJ2-7; 11 central nucleotides agree with TRBD1. The TCR sequence derives from an adult in good health. The input for sequencing was peripheral blood, taken on day 0 of AZD1222 vaccination. The CDR3 has the sequence CASSSLGTGGYEQYF. The DNA is TGTGCCAGTAGTTCCCTGGGGACAGGGGGCTACGAGCAGTACTTC.